The clone carrying this TCR beta chain was seen a handful of times. Its antigen is unknown. The PCR made use of 60 Vbeta and 13 Jbeta primers. The repertoire was sequenced with immunoSEQ multiplex PCR; TCRdb's copy has only in-frame clones and lacks some. The profile shows about 110,000 clones, approximately 82% of them singletons. The data were taken from a study of cytomegalovirus exposure and HLA in healthy donors. With 8 bases clipped from V and 3 bases from J, the junction kept 7 bases outside the gene matches. CDR1 GTSNPN and CDR2 SVGIG come from the germline V gene (reference sequence). This CDR3 region has 13 residues. Study-level findings and limits: The productive fraction for most TCR beta V segments was about 90% or about 30% in an earlier analysis. Presence/absence results assume similar sequencing depth per donor, which may not hold. TCR beta sequences reportedly predicted most subjects' HLA-A and HLA-B alleles accurately.

Sequences were obtained from PBMCs. The rearrangement joins TRBV30 to TRBJ2-1; TRBD1 matches 7 bases. This TCR derives from a man aged 25 to 45 in good health and CMV-seropositive. In DNA form, the CDR3 reads TGTGCCGGGGTGGGGACAGACTACAATGAGCAGTTCTTC. Protein: CAGVGTDYNEQFF. Full variable domain (outside the CDR3, taken from reference TRBV30 and TRBJ2-1): SQTIHQWPATLVQPVGSPLSLECTVEGTSNPNLYWYRQAAGRGLQLLFYSVGIGQISSEVPQNLSASRPQDRQFILSSKKLLLSDSGFYLCAGVGTDYNEQFFGPGTRLTVL.